These 8 T cell receptor beta chains originate from one sample sequenced in a study of T cells in Graves' hyperthyroidism and ophthalmopathy. TCR beta CDR3 sequences were amplified from RNA transcripts. HTBI primers were employed in a first-round RT-PCR of the TCR CDR3. TCRdb re-called the multiplex PCR reads through MiXCR, storing one row per CDR3 protein. This sample has a few hundred thousand distinct CDR3 sequences, with about 17% found just once. The source material was blood. All receptors derive from a man in his forties or fifties with Graves' hyperthyroidism.

The table lists this clonotype with many counts. V and J are TRBV7-2 and TRBJ1-1, with 8 bases identical to TRBD1. The length of the CDR3 is 16 residues. From germline, CDR1 is SGHTA and CDR2 FQGNSA. Trimming at V came to 1 base and at J to 1 base, leaving 5 bases not matched to a gene. Here the CDR3 DNA reads TGTGCCAGCAGCTTAGGGACAGGGTACGGGAACACTGAAGCTTTCTTT. Protein: CASSLGTGYGNTEAFF.

V gene TRBV4-3 combines with J gene TRBJ1-2; no reliable D call. V lost 4 bases to trimming and J lost 0 bases, with 9 bases between them. Germline lookup yields CDR1 LGHNA and CDR2 YSLEER. The CDR3 is 14 amino acids. The CDR3, as DNA: TGCGCCAGCAGCCCTGAAGCCGCTAACTATGGCTACACCTTC. It yields the protein CASSPEAANYGYTF.

This clonotype appeared many times. The chain employs TRBV2 and TRBJ2-1; 7 bases match TRBD1. The V gene end was trimmed by 8 bases and the J gene end by 7 bases; junction bases not matched to a gene: 8. Germline CDR1 SNHLY, CDR2 FYNNEI. The CDR3 sequence is 13 residues long. CDR3 nucleotides: TGTGCCAGCCGAGGTGAGGGGGCGAATGAGCAGTTCTTC. Its translation: CASRGEGANEQFF.

This clonotype occurred many times. Here the CDR3 DNA reads TGTGCCAGCAGTCAACCCGGGCGAGGGGGCACTGAAGCTTTCTTT. Translated: CASSQPGRGGTEAFF. The chain employs TRBV6-2 or TRBV6-3 and TRBJ1-1; D perhaps matches TRBD1 (6 bases). Germline CDR1 and CDR2: MNHEY and SVGEGT. The CDR3 spans 15 residues. The ends were cut back, 5 bases at V and 4 bases at J, with 17 bases in the middle.

This clonotype was recorded many times. V usage is TRBV6-2 or TRBV6-3 and J usage is TRBJ2-7; no clear D gene. This CDR3 is 13 amino acids long. CDR1 and CDR2 (germline): MNHEY, SVGEGT. V was shortened by 6 bases and J by 3 bases, with 12 bases between the two germline ends. The CDR3 sequence is CASSDGRNYEQYF. In DNA, the CDR3 is TGTGCCAGCAGCGATGGCCGAAACTACGAGCAGTACTTC.

This clonotype occurred once. This sequence may be a read error, since a much larger clone differs from it by one base. V and J are TRBV20-1 and TRBJ2-1; 8 nucleotides match TRBD2. CDR3 length: 15 residues. The germline CDR1 and CDR2 sequences are DFQATT and SNEGSKA (reference sequence). V trimming: 3 bases; J trimming: 6 bases; junction bases outside the gene matches: 10. CDR3 region: CSASGREGLFNEQFF. Here the CDR3 DNA reads TGCAGTGCTAGTGGACGGGAGGGCCTTTTCAATGAGCAGTTCTTC.

The table lists this clonotype with many counts. J is TRBJ2-1 and V is TRBV15; 10 bases are a match to TRBD2. With V trimmed by 5 bases and J by 3 bases, 4 bases remained unmatched. The CDR3 loop spans 15 amino acids. Germline V lookup: CDR1 LNHNV, CDR2 YYDKDF (reference sequence). The CDR3 coding sequence is TGTGCCACCAGCGGACAGCGGGGGGGCTACAATGAGCAGTTCTTC. It encodes CATSGQRGGYNEQFF.

The chain uses TRBV12-3 or TRBV12-4 and TRBJ2-7; D might be TRBD1 (6 bases). The CDR3 is 13 amino acids. V was pared by 3 bases and J by 3 bases, with 9 bases between. CDR3 residues: CASSFPGVYEQYF. The CDR3 region has the DNA TGTGCCAGCAGTTTCCCAGGGGTCTACGAGCAGTACTTC.